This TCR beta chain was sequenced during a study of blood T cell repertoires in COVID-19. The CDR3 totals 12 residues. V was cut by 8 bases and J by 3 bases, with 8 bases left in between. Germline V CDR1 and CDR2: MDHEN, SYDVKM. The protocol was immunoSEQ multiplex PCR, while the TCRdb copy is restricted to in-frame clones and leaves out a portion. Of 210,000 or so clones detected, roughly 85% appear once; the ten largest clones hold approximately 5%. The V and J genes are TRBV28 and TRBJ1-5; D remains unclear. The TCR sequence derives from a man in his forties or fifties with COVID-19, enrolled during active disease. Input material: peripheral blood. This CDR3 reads CASGPTNQPQHF. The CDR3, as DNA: TGTGCCAGCGGGCCCACCAATCAGCCCCAGCATTTT.